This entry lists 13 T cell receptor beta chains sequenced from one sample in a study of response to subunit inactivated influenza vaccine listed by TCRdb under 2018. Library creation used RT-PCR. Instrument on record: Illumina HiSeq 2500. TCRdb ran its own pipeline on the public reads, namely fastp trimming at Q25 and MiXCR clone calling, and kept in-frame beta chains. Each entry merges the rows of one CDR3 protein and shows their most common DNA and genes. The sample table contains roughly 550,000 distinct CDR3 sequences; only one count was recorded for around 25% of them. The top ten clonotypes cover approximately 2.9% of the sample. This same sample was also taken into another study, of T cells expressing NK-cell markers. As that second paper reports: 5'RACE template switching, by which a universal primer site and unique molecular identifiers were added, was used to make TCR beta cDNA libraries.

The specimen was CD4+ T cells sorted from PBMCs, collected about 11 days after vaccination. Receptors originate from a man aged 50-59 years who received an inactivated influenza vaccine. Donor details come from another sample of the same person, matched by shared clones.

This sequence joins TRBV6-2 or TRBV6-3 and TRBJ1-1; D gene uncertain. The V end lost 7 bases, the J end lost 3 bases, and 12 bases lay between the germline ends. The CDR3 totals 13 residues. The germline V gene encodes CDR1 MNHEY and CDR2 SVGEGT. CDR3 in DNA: TGTGCCAGCACCGATGTTTTGGACACTGAAGCTTTCTTT. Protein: CASTDVLDTEAFF.

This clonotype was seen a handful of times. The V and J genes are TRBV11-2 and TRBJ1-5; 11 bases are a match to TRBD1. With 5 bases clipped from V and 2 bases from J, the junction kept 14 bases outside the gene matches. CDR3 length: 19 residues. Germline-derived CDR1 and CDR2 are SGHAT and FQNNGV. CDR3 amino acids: CASSIGRDRGIFGNQPQHF. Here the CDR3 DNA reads TGTGCCAGCAGCATAGGTCGGGACAGGGGGATCTTCGGCAATCAGCCCCAGCATTTT. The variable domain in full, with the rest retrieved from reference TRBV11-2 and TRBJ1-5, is EAGVAQSPRYKIIEKRQSVAFWCNPISGHATLYWYQQILGQGPKLLIQFQNNGVVDDSQLPKDRFSAERLKGVDSTLKIQPAKLEDSAVYLCASSIGRDRGIFGNQPQHFGDGTRLSIL.

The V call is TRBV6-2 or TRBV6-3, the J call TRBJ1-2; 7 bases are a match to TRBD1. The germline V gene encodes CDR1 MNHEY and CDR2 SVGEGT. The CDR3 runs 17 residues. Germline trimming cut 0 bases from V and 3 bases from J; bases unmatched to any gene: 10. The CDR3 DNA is TGTGCCAGCAGTTACTCGACAGGGCGAAGTGGAGACTATGGCTACACCTTC. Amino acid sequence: CASSYSTGRSGDYGYTF.

The CDR3 region is CSARVHRDHQPQHF. The CDR3 DNA reads TGCAGTGCTAGAGTCCACAGGGATCATCAGCCCCAGCATTTT. V is TRBV20-1 and J is TRBJ1-5; TRBD1 might be the D (6 bases). The length of the CDR3 is 14 residues. The germline V and J ends were trimmed by 1 base and 5 bases, with 12 bases remaining between them. From germline, CDR1 is DFQATT and CDR2 SNEGSKA (reference sequence).

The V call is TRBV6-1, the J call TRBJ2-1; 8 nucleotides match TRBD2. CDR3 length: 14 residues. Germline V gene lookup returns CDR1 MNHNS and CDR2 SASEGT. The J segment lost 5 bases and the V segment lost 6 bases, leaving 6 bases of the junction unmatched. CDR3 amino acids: CASRSGSTDNEQFF. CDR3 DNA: TGTGCCAGCAGAAGCGGGAGCACGGACAATGAGCAGTTCTTC.

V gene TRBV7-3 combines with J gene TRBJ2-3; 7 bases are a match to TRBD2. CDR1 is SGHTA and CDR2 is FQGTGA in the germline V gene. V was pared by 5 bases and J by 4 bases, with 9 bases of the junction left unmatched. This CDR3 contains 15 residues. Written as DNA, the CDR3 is TGTGCCAGCAGCCTATGGGGGGGAGGGGCAGATACGCAGTATTTT. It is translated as CASSLWGGGADTQYF.

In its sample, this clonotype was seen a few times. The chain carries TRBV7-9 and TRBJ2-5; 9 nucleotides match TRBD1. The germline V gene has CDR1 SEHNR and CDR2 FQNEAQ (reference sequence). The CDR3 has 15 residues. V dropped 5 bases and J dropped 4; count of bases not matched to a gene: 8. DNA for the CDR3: TGTGCCAGCAGCAAACAGGGGGCCAGAGGAGAGACCCAGTACTTC. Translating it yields CASSKQGARGETQYF.

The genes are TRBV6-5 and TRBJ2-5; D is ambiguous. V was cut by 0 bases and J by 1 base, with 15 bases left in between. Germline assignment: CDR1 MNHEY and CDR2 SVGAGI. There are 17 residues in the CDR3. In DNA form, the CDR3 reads TGTGCCAGCAGTTACTCCCCGAGGCCTCCGGTCCAAGAGACCCAGTACTTC. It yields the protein CASSYSPRPPVQETQYF.

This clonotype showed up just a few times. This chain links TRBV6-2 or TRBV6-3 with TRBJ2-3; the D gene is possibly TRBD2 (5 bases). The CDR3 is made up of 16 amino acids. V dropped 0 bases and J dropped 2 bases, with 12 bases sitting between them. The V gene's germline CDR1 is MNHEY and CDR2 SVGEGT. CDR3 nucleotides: TGTGCCAGCAGTTACTCGCAGCCGGGGTTCACAGATACGCAGTATTTT. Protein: CASSYSQPGFTDTQYF.

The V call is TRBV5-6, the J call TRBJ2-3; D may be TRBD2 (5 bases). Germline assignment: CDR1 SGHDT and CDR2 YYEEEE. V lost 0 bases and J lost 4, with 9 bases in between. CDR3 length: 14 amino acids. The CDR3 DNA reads TGTGCCAGCAGCTTGGCCGGAGCGGCAGATACGCAGTATTTT. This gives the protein CASSLAGAADTQYF.

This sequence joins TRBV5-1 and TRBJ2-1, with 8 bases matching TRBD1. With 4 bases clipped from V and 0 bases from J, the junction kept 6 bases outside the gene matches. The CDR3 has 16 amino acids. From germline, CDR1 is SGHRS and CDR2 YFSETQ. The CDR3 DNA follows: TGCGCCAGCAGCCCCGGGACAGGAAACTCCTACAATGAGCAGTTCTTC. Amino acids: CASSPGTGNSYNEQFF.

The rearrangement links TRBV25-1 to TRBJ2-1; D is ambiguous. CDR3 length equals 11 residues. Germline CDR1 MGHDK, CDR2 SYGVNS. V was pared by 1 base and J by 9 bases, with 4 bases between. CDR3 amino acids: CASSEFGEQFF. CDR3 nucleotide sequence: TGTGCCAGCAGTGAATTTGGTGAGCAGTTCTTC.

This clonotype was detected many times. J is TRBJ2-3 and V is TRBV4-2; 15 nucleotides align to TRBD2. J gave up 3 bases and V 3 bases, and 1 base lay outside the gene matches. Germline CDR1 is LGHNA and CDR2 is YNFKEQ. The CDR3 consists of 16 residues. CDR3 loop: CASSQGLAGGTDTQYF. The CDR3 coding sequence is TGTGCCAGCAGCCAGGGACTAGCGGGAGGTACAGATACGCAGTATTTT.